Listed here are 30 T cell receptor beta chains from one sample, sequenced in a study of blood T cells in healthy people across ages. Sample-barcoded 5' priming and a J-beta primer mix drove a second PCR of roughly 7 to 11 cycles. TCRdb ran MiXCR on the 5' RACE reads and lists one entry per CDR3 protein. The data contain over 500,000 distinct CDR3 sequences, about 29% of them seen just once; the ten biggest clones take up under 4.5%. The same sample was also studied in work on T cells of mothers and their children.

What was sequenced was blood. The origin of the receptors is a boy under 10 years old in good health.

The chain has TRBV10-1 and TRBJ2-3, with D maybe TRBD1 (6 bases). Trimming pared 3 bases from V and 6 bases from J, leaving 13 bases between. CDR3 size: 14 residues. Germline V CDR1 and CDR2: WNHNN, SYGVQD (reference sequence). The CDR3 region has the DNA TGCGCCAGCAGTGACAGAATTCAGGGGGATACGCAGTATTTT. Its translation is CASSDRIQGDTQYF.

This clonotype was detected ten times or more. CDR3: CASSGTGGYEQYF. CDR3 coding DNA: TGTGCCAGCAGTGGCACAGGGGGATACGAGCAGTACTTC. The J gene is TRBJ2-7, the V gene TRBV2, with 8 bases lining up with TRBD1. The length of the CDR3 is 13 residues. Germline CDR1 is SNHLY and CDR2 is FYNNEI. The V and J ends lost 4 bases and 4 bases, in that order; junction bases with no gene match: 3.

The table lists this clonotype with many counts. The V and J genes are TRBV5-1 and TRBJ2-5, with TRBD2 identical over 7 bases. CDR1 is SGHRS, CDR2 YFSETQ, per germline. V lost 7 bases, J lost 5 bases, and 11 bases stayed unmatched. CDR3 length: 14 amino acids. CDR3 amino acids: CASSSTGGVETQYF. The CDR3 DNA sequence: TGCGCCAGCTCCTCGACGGGGGGAGTTGAGACCCAGTACTTC. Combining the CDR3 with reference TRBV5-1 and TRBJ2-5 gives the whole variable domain KAGVTQTPRYLIKTRGQQVTLSCSPISGHRSVSWYQQTPGQGLQFLFEYFSETQRNKGNFPGRFSGRQFSNSRSEMNVSTLELGDSALYLCASSSTGGVETQYFGPGTRLLVL.

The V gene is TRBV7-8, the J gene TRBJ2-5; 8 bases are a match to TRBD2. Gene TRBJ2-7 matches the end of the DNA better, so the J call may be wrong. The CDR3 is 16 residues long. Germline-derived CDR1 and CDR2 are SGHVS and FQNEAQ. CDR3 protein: CASSLGREGLGYEQYF. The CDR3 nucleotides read TGTGCCAGCTCCCTTGGTCGGGAGGGCCTCGGCTACGAGCAGTACTTC.

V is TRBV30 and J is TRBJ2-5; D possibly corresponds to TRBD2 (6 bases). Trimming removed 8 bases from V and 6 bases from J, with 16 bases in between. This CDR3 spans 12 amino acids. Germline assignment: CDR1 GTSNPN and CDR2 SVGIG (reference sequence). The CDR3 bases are TGTGCCGGATGGGAGGAAATAAAGACCCAGTACTTC. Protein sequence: CAGWEEIKTQYF.

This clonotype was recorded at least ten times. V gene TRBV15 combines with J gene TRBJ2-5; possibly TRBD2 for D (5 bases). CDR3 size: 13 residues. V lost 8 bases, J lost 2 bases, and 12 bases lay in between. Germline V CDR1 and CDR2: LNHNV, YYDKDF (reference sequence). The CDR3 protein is CATSGTGQETQYF. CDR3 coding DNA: TGTGCCACCTCTGGTACGGGGCAAGAGACCCAGTACTTC.

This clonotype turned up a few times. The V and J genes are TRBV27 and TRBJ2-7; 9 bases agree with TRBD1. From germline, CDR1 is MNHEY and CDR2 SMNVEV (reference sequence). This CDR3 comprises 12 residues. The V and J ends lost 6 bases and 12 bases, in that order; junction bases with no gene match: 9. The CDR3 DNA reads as TGTGCCAGCAGCGAATCCGGGACAGGGTTGTACTTC. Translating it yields CASSESGTGLYF.

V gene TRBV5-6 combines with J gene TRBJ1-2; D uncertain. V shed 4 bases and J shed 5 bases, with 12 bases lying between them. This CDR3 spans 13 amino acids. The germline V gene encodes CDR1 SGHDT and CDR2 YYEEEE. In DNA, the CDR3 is TGTGCCAGCAGCCCCCCCGGGGAGTATGGCTACACCTTC. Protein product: CASSPPGEYGYTF.

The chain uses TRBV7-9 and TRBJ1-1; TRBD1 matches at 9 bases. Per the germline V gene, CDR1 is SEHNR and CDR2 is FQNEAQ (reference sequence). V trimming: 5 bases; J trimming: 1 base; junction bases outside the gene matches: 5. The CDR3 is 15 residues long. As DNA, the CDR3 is TGTGCCAGCAGCGCCACAGGGGGCCGGAACACTGAAGCTTTCTTT. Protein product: CASSATGGRNTEAFF.

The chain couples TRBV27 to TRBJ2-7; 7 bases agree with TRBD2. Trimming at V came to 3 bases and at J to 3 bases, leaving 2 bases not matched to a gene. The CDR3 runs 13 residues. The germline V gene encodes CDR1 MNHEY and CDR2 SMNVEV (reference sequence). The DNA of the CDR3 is TGTGCCAGCAGTTTCGGACTAGGCTACGAGCAGTACTTC. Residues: CASSFGLGYEQYF.

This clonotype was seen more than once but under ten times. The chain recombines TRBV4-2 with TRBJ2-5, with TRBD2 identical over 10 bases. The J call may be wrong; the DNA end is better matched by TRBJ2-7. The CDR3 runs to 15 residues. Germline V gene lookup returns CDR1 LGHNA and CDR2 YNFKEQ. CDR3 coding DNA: TGTGCCAGCAGCCTTCGGACTAGCGGTAACTACGAGCAGTACTTC. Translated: CASSLRTSGNYEQYF.

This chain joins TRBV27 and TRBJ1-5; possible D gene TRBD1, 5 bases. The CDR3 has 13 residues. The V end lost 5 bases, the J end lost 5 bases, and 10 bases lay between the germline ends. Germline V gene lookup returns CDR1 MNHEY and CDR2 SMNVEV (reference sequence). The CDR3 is CASSGGGDQPQHF. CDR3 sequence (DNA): TGTGCCAGCAGTGGGGGGGGAGATCAGCCCCAGCATTTT.

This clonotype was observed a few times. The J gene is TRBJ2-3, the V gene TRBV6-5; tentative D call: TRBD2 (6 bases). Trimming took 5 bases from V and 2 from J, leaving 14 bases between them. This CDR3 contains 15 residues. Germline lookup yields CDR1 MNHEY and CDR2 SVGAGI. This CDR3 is CASSLSGTLTDTQYF. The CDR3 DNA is TGTGCCAGCAGTCTTAGCGGTACCCTCACAGATACGCAGTATTTT.

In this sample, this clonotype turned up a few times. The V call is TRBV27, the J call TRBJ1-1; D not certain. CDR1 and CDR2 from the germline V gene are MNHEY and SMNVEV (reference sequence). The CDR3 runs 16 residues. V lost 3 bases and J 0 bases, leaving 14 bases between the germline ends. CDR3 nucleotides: TGTGCCAGCAGTTTTTCCCCGAGAAGGATGAACACTGAAGCTTTCTTT. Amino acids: CASSFSPRRMNTEAFF.

The CDR3 DNA reads TGTGCCAGCAGTATCCAGGCCGGGACAGGGCCTTCTGGCGAGCAGTACTTC. It yields the protein CASSIQAGTGPSGEQYF. The chain links TRBV27 to TRBJ2-7, with TRBD1 identical over 9 bases. Germline CDR1 and CDR2: MNHEY and SMNVEV (reference sequence). The CDR3 is 17 residues long. Trimming at V came to 5 bases and at J to 6 bases, leaving 17 bases not matched to a gene.

The CDR3, as DNA: TGTGCCAGCAGCTTTCGGACTAGCGAATCCTACGAGCAGTACTTC. Encoded protein: CASSFRTSESYEQYF. The V call is TRBV7-2, the J call TRBJ2-7; 9 nucleotides align to TRBD2. The V segment lost 3 bases and the J segment 1 base; nucleotides outside the gene matches: 4. Per the germline V gene, CDR1 is SGHTA and CDR2 is FQGNSA. The CDR3 consists of 15 residues.

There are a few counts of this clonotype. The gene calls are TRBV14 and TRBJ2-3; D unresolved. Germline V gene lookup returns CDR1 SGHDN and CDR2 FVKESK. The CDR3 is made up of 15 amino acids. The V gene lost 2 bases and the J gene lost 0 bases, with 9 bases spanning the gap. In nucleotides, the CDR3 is TGTGCCAGCAGCCAAAAGGAGACCAGCACAGATACGCAGTATTTT. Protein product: CASSQKETSTDTQYF.

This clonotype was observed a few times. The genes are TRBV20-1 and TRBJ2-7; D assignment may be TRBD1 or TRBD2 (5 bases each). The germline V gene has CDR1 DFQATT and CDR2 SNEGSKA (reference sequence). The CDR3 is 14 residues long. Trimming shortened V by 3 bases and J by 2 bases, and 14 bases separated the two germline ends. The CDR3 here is CSASPGTGTYEQYF. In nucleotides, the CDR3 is TGCAGTGCTAGTCCCGGGACGGGGACCTACGAGCAGTACTTC.

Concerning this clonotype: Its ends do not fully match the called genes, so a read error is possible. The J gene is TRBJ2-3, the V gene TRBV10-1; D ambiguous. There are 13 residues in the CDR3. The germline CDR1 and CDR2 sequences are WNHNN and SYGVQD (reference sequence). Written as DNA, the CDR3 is TGCGCCAGCAGTGAGTCGGTAACGAGACCAAAGCATTTT. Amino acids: CASSESVTRPKHF.

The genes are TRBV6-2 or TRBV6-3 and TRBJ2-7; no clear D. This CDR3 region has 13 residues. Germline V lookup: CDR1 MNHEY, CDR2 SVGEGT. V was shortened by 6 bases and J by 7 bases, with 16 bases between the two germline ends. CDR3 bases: TGTGCCAGCAGAGATGGGCCCCCGCTTGAGCAGTACTTC. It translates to CASRDGPPLEQYF.

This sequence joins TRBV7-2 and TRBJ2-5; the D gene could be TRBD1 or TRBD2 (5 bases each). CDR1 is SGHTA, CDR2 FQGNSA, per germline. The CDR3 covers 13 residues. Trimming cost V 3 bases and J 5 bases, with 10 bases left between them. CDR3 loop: CASSFEGWETQYF. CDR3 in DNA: TGTGCCAGCAGCTTCGAGGGGTGGGAGACCCAGTACTTC.

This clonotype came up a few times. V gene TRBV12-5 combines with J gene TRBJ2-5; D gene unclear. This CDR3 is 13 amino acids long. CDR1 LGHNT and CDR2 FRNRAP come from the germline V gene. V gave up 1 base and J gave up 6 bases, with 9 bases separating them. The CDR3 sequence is CASGLGTWKTQYF. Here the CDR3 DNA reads TGTGCTAGTGGTTTGGGGACCTGGAAGACCCAGTACTTC.

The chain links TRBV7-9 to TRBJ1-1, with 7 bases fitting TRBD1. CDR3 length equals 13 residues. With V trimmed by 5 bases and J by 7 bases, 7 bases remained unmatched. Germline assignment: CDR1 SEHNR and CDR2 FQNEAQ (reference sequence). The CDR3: CASSPSTGVEAFF. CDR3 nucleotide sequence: TGTGCCAGCAGCCCGAGTACAGGGGTTGAAGCTTTCTTT.

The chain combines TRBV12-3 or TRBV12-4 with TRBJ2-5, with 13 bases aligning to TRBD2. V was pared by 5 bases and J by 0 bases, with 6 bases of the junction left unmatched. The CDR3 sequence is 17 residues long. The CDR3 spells CASSPGTSGENQETQYF. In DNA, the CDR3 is TGTGCCAGCAGTCCCGGGACTAGCGGGGAGAACCAAGAGACCCAGTACTTC.

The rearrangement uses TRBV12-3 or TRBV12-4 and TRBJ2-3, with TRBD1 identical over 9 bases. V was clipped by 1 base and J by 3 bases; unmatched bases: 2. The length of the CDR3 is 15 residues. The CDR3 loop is CASSLGDRETDTQYF. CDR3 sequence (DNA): TGTGCCAGCAGTTTAGGGGACAGGGAAACAGATACGCAGTATTTT.

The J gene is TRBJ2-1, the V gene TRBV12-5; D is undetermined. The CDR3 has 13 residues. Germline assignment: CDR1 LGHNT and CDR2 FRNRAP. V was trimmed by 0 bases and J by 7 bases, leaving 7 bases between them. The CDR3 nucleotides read TGTGCTAGTGGTTTGGTGGCGCTGAATGAGCAGTTCTTC. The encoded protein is CASGLVALNEQFF.

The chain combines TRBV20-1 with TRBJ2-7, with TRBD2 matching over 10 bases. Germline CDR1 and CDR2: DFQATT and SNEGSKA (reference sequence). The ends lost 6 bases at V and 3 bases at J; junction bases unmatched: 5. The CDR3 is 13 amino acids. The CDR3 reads CSAPGLAVYEQYF. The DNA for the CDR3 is TGCAGTGCCCCCGGACTAGCGGTCTACGAGCAGTACTTC.

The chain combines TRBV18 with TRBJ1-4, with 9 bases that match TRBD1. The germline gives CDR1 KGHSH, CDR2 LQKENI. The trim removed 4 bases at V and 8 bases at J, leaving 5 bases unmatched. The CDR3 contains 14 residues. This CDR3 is CASSLTGGYEKLFF. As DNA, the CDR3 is TGTGCCAGCTCACTTACAGGGGGCTACGAAAAACTGTTTTTT.

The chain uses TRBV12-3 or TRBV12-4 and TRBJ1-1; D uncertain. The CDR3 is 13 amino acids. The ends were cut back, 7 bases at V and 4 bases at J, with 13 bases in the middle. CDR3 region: CASKEGAGTEAFF. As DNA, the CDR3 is TGTGCCAGCAAAGAGGGTGCGGGCACTGAAGCTTTCTTT.

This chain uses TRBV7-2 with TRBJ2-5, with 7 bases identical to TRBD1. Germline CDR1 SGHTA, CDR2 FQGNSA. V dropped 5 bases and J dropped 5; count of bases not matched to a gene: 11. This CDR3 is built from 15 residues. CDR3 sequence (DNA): TGTGCCAGCAGCCAAAGGGACAGACTAAGGGAGACCCAGTACTTC. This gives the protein CASSQRDRLRETQYF. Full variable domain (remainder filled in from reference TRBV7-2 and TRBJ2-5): GAGVSQSPSNKVTEKGKDVELRCDPISGHTALYWYRQSLGQGLEFLIYFQGNSAPDKSGLPSDRFSAERTGGSVSTLTIQRTQQEDSAVYLCASSQRDRLRETQYFGPGTRLLVL.